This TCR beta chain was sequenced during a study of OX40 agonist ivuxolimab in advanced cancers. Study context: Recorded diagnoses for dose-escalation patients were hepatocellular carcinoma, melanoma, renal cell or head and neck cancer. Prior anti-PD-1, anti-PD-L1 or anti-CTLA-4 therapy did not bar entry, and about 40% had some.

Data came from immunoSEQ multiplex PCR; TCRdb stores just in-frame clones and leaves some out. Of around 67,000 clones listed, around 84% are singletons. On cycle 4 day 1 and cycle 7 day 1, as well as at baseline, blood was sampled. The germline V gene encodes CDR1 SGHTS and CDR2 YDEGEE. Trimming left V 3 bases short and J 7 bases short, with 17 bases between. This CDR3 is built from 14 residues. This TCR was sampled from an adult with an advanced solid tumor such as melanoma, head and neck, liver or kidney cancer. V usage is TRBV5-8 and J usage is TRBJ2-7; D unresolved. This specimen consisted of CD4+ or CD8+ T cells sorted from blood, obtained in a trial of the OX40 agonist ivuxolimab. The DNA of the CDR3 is TGTGCCAGCAGCTCCCCGTGGGGATTGTGGGAGCAGTACTTC. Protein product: CASSSPWGLWEQYF.